This TCR beta chain comes out of a study of blood T cells in healthy people across ages. To note about this clonotype: Antigen specificity is unknown.

Broader study findings: With unsorted PBMCs, a conclusive comparison of naive versus antigen-experienced cells was not possible. Considered underestimates were the diversity estimates obtained from one million T cells.

The J segment lost 5 bases and the V segment lost 1 base, leaving 5 bases of the junction unmatched. Germline CDR1 is LGHDT and CDR2 is YNNKEL (reference sequence). The CDR3 has 15 amino acids. Combining a sample-barcoded 5' primer with a J-beta primer mix, a second PCR ran for roughly 7 to 12 cycles. Tagging of each cDNA molecule was performed by a template-switch adaptor with 12 random nucleotides. TCRdb reanalysed the 5' RACE reads using MiXCR and keeps one entry per CDR3 protein. The sample lists 700,000 to 850,000 distinct CDR3 sequences, 53% seen once, with approximately 40% in the top ten. Specimen: blood. The chain links TRBV3-1 to TRBJ2-7, with 10 bases fitting TRBD2. The TCR was taken from a man older than 75 in good health. CDR3 sequence: CASSQGSSGSDEQYF. The CDR3 DNA follows: TGTGCCAGCAGCCAAGGGTCTAGCGGGAGTGACGAGCAGTACTTC.